Each of the 21 T cell receptor beta chains below was sequenced from the same sample in a study of T-cell memory formation after mild COVID-19. Each CDR3 protein is one row after TCRdb ran MiXCR on the 5' RACE reads. The table includes 180,000 or so distinct CDR3 sequences, 16% detected once. The sample comprised PBMCs or a T cell subset sorted from them (not recorded which). These receptors were collected from an adult woman who had mild COVID-19 (a few samples of this study predate the infection). Cell type and time point are not known.

This clonotype was observed many times. This rearrangement joins TRBV5-5 to TRBJ2-4; D is uncertain. The germline V gene has CDR1 SGHKS and CDR2 YYEKEE (reference sequence). V was clipped by 5 bases and J by 0 bases, with 6 bases between them. The CDR3 runs 13 residues. The CDR3 nucleotides read TGTGCCAGCAGTGGGCTAGCCAAAAACATTCAGTACTTC. Its translation: CASSGLAKNIQYF.

This chain connects TRBV30 to TRBJ2-3, with D possibly matching TRBD1 (6 bases). The CDR3 has 14 residues. V was clipped by 2 bases and J by 2 bases, with 11 bases between them. Germline V CDR1 and CDR2: GTSNPN, SVGIG (reference sequence). CDR3 protein: CAWSLGQPTDTQYF. CDR3 nucleotide sequence: TGTGCCTGGAGTTTAGGACAGCCCACAGATACGCAGTATTTT. Looking up the rest from reference TRBV30 and TRBJ2-3 gives the full variable domain: SQTIHQWPATLVQPVGSPLSLECTVEGTSNPNLYWYRQAAGRGLQLLFYSVGIGQISSEVPQNLSASRPQDRQFILSSKKLLLSDSGFYLCAWSLGQPTDTQYFGPGTRLTVL.

This clonotype has just a few counts. CDR3: CASSQAAAYGYTF. The CDR3 nucleotides are TGTGCCAGCAGCCAAGCGGCAGCCTATGGCTACACCTTC. The chain couples TRBV3-1 to TRBJ1-2; the D is unclear. V shed 1 base and J shed 4 bases, with 7 bases lying between them. The CDR3 consists of 13 residues. The germline CDR1 and CDR2 sequences are LGHDT and YNNKEL (reference sequence).

This clonotype occurred a few times. The chain has TRBV5-1 and TRBJ2-1; 9 bases are a match to TRBD2. Germline CDR1 SGHRS, CDR2 YFSETQ. CDR3 length equals 15 residues. Trimming at V came to 5 bases and at J to 6 bases, leaving 9 bases not matched to a gene. CDR3 protein: CASRAGTSPLNEQFF. CDR3 nucleotide sequence: TGCGCCAGCAGGGCCGGGACTAGCCCCCTCAATGAGCAGTTCTTC.

The CDR3 DNA sequence: TGCGCCAGCAGCTTGGATACAGATCAAGAGACCCAGTACTTC. As protein: CASSLDTDQETQYF. The chain joins TRBV5-1 to TRBJ2-5; D remains ambiguous. The CDR3 covers 14 residues. Germline CDR1 is SGHRS and CDR2 is YFSETQ. Trimming pared 0 bases from V and 2 bases from J, leaving 8 bases between.

The rearrangement uses TRBV7-2 and TRBJ2-2; TRBD1 aligns across 8 bases. The CDR3 is 16 residues long. V lost 2 bases and J lost 6; bases outside the gene matches: 8. Germline CDR1 SGHTA, CDR2 FQGNSA. The CDR3 is CASSLSWDRRPGELFF. CDR3 DNA: TGTGCCAGCAGCTTATCTTGGGACAGGCGGCCCGGGGAGCTGTTTTTT.

The chain is built from TRBV10-3 and TRBJ2-1, with D perhaps matching TRBD1 (5 bases). Trimming removed 0 bases at V and 8 bases at J, with 11 bases between. In germline, CDR1 is ENHRY, CDR2 SYGVKD. CDR3 size: 14 residues. For the CDR3, the DNA is TGTGCCATCAGTGAGTCAGGCAGGGTCTATGAGCAGTTCTTC. Residues: CAISESGRVYEQFF.

This clonotype was observed a handful of times. The chain is built from TRBV7-8 and TRBJ2-1; 12 bases agree with TRBD2. The germline CDR1 and CDR2 sequences are SGHVS and FQNEAQ. This CDR3 is built from 16 residues. V dropped 5 bases and J dropped 5; count of bases not matched to a gene: 7. CDR3 amino acids: CASSRPSGRAHNEQFF. In nucleotides, the CDR3 is TGTGCCAGCAGCCGTCCTAGCGGGAGGGCCCACAATGAGCAGTTCTTC.

The table lists this clonotype with a count of one. This rearrangement joins TRBV6-5 to TRBJ1-2, with D tentatively TRBD1 (6 bases). V lost 5 bases to trimming and J lost 4 bases, with 8 bases between them. CDR1 is MNHEY and CDR2 is SVGAGI in the germline V gene. The length of the CDR3 is 12 residues. The CDR3, as DNA: TGTGCCAGCAGTGCACAGGGCTATGGCTACACCTTC. Encoded protein: CASSAQGYGYTF.

V and J are TRBV7-9 and TRBJ1-4; 10 nucleotides agree with TRBD1. V was clipped by 3 bases and J by 0 bases; unmatched bases: 1. CDR1 is SEHNR and CDR2 is FQNEAQ in the germline V gene (reference sequence). The CDR3 totals 16 residues. The CDR3, as DNA: TGTGCCAGCAGCTTGACAGGGGGCGCAACTAATGAAAAACTGTTTTTT. Translating gives CASSLTGGATNEKLFF.

This clonotype was counted ten times or more. The chain couples TRBV3-1 to TRBJ1-5; TRBD1 aligns across 7 bases. Trimming took 4 bases from V and 0 from J; bases not matched to a gene: 3. CDR1 and CDR2 (germline): LGHDT, YNNKEL (reference sequence). CDR3 length: 15 residues. The CDR3 is CASSRDRDSNQPQHF. CDR3 DNA: TGTGCCAGCAGCCGAGACAGGGATAGCAATCAGCCCCAGCATTTT.

The genes are TRBV5-1 and TRBJ1-2; TRBD1 aligns across 7 bases. V gave up 3 bases and J gave up 4 bases; unmatched junction bases: 6. The CDR3 has 14 residues. Germline CDR1 SGHRS, CDR2 YFSETQ. The CDR3 protein is CASSSEGAFYGYTF. Here the CDR3 DNA reads TGCGCCAGCAGCTCCGAGGGGGCCTTCTATGGCTACACCTTC. Using reference TRBV5-1 and TRBJ1-2 for the parts outside the CDR3, the full variable domain is KAGVTQTPRYLIKTRGQQVTLSCSPISGHRSVSWYQQTPGQGLQFLFEYFSETQRNKGNFPGRFSGRQFSNSRSEMNVSTLELGDSALYLCASSSEGAFYGYTFGSGTRLTVV.

This clonotype has more than one count but fewer than ten. The J gene is TRBJ2-3, the V gene TRBV24-1; 8 bases agree with TRBD2. The CDR3 runs to 15 residues. The germline gives CDR1 KGHDR, CDR2 SFDVKD. After removal of 8 bases from V and 4 bases from J, the junction contained 10 bases not matched to a gene. CDR3 region: CATNPAGGGADTQYF. The CDR3 bases are TGTGCCACCAATCCTGCGGGAGGAGGCGCAGATACGCAGTATTTT.

V gene TRBV7-9 combines with J gene TRBJ2-5; D not resolved. CDR1 is SEHNR, CDR2 FQNEAQ, per germline (reference sequence). The V end lost 5 bases, the J end lost 5 bases, and 9 bases lay between the germline ends. The CDR3 loop spans 12 amino acids. CDR3 in DNA: TGTGCCAGCAGCGTGCCGTGGGAGACCCAGTACTTC. Its protein product is CASSVPWETQYF.

The CDR3 DNA is TGTGCCACCAGTGATTTGCCCGGAAATGTAGCCCCAGATACGCAGTATTTT. Translation gives CATSDLPGNVAPDTQYF. V gene TRBV24-1 combines with J gene TRBJ2-3; D is undetermined. CDR1 is KGHDR, CDR2 SFDVKD, per germline. The CDR3 has 17 residues. V dropped 0 bases and J dropped 4 bases, with 16 bases sitting between them.

This clonotype has a handful of counts. The chain's CDR3 is CASSRHRVQGVDYEQYF. DNA for the CDR3: TGTGCCAGCAGCCGTCACCGGGTTCAGGGGGTTGACTACGAGCAGTACTTC. This chain joins TRBV7-6 and TRBJ2-7, with 7 nucleotides matching TRBD1. The CDR3 totals 17 residues. The germline V gene encodes CDR1 SGHVS and CDR2 FNYEAQ. V shed 5 bases and J 3 bases; nucleotides not matched to a gene: 16.

The CDR3 spells CASSLAFSGGSTDTQYF. CDR3 in DNA: TGCGCCAGCAGCTTGGCATTCTCTGGTGGATCCACAGATACGCAGTATTTT. The chain couples TRBV5-1 to TRBJ2-3; D unclear. The germline V gene has CDR1 SGHRS and CDR2 YFSETQ. The CDR3 loop spans 17 amino acids. V lost 0 bases and J 2 bases, leaving 16 bases between the germline ends.

V usage is TRBV9 and J usage is TRBJ2-1; maybe TRBD2 (5 bases). V was shortened by 6 bases and J by 7 bases, with 17 bases between the two germline ends. This CDR3 has 14 amino acids. The germline V gene encodes CDR1 SGDLS and CDR2 YYNGEE. CDR3 bases: TGTGCCAGCACTCCCCGGGCCGGGGTGAATGAGCAGTTCTTC. It encodes CASTPRAGVNEQFF.

The chain carries TRBV11-2 and TRBJ2-5, with D possibly matching TRBD1 (5 bases). CDR1 is SGHAT and CDR2 is FQNNGV in the germline V gene. Between the trimmed V and J ends, which lost 5 bases and 4 bases, there was a span of 11 bases. The CDR3 is made up of 13 amino acids. CDR3 protein: CASSQGVGETQYF. CDR3 DNA sequence: TGTGCCAGCAGCCAAGGGGTCGGAGAGACCCAGTACTTC.

V is TRBV30 and J is TRBJ2-7; D is uncertain. Trimming pared 1 base from V and 4 bases from J, leaving 5 bases between. Looked up from germline, CDR1 is GTSNPN and CDR2 is SVGIG (reference sequence). The CDR3 runs 11 residues. The CDR3 coding sequence is TGTGCCTGGAGTGACAGATACGAGCAGTACTTC. It specifies CAWSDRYEQYF.

This chain uses TRBV20-1 with TRBJ2-3; 8 positions agree with TRBD2. CDR1 is DFQATT and CDR2 is SNEGSKA in the germline V gene (reference sequence). The CDR3 runs 13 residues. CDR3 amino acids: CIGWRGGTDTQYF. The CDR3 DNA follows: TGCATCGGCTGGCGGGGGGGCACAGATACGCAGTATTTT.